This T cell receptor beta chain was obtained from a study of blood T cell repertoires in COVID-19. Study-wide context: Samples representing acute and convalescent COVID-19 were sourced from the United States, Italy and Spain.

TCRdb keeps only in-frame clones here, not all; method: immunoSEQ multiplex PCR. This table holds 200,000 to 250,000 clones, nearly 90% found once. This sequence originates from a middle-aged woman who had recovered from COVID-19. Sequenced input: peripheral blood.

CDR3 sequence: CAWSVPRVGTDTQYF. The DNA for the CDR3 is TGTGCCTGGAGTGTACCCAGGGTAGGCACAGATACGCAGTATTTT. The chain joins TRBV30 to TRBJ2-3; D may be TRBD1 (5 bases). Germline CDR1 reads GTSNPN; CDR2 reads SVGIG (reference sequence). This CDR3 contains 15 residues. With 0 bases removed from V and 1 base from J, the gap between germline ends came to 11 bases.